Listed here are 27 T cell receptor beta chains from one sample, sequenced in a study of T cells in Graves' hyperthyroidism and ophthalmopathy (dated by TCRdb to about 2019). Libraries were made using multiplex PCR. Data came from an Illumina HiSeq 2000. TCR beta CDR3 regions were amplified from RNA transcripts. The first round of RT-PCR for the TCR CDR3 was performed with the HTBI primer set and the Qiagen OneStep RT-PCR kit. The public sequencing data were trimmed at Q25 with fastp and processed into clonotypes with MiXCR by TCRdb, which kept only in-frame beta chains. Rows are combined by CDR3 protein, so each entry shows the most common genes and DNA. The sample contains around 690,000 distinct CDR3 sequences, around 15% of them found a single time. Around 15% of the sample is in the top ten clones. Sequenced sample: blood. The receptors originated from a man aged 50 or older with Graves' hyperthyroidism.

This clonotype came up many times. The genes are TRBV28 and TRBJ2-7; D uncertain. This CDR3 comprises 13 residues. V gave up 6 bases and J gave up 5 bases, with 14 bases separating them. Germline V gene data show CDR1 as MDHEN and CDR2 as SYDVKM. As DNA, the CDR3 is TGTGCCAGCAGCCCCTTCGTGGGTGACGAGCAGTACTTC. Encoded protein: CASSPFVGDEQYF.

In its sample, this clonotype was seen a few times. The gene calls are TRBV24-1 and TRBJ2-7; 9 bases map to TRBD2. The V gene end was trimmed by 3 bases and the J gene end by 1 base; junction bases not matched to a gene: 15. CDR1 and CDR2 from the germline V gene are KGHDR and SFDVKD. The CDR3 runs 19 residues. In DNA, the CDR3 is TGTGCCACCAGTGATGGTGGTCTCTATAGCGGGAGAAGATCCTACGAGCAGTACTTC. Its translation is CATSDGGLYSGRRSYEQYF.

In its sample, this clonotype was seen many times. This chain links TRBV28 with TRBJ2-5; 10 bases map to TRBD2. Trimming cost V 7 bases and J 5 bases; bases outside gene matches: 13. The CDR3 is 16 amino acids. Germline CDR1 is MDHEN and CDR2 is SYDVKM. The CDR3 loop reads CASIGDSGRSDETQYF. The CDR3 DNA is TGTGCCAGCATAGGGGATAGCGGGAGGTCGGATGAGACCCAGTACTTC.

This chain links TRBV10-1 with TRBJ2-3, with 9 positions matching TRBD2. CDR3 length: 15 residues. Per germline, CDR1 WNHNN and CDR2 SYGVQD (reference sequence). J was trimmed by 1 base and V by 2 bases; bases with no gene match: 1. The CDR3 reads CASSERTSGTDTQYF. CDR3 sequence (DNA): TGCGCCAGCAGTGAGAGGACTAGCGGCACAGATACGCAGTATTTT.

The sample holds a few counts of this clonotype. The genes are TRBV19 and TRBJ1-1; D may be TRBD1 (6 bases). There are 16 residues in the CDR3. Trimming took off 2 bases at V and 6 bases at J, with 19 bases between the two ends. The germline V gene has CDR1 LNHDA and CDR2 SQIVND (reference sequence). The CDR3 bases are TGTGCCAGTAGTATACCCGCAGGGGAAGCCCCCCCTGAAGCTTTCTTT. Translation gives CASSIPAGEAPPEAFF.

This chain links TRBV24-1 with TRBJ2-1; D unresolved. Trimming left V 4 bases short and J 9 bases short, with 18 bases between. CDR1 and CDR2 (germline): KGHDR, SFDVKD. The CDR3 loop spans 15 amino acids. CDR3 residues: CATSDPSWSFIEQFF. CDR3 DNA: TGTGCCACCAGTGACCCAAGCTGGAGTTTTATTGAGCAGTTCTTC.

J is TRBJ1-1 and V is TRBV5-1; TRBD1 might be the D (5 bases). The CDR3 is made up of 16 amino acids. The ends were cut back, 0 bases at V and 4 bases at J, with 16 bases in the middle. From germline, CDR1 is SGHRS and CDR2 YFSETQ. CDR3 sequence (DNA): TGCGCCAGCAGCTTGGCCGGCGGAGGGGTGAGCACTGAAGCTTTCTTT. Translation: CASSLAGGGVSTEAFF.

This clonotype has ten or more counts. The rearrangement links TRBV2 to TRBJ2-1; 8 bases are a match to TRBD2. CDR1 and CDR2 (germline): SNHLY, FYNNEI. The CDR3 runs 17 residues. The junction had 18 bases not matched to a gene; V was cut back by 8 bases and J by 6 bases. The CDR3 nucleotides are TGTGCCAGCCTAACATACTCCATAGCGGGGATATCCAATGAGCAGTTCTTC. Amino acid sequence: CASLTYSIAGISNEQFF.

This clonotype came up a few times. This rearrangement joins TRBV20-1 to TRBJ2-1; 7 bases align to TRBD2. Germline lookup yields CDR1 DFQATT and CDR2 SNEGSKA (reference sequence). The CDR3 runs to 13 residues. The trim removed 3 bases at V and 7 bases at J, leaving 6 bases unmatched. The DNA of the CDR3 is TGCAGTGCTAGGGGGGGGGAGTGGAATGAGCAGTTCTTC. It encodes CSARGGEWNEQFF.

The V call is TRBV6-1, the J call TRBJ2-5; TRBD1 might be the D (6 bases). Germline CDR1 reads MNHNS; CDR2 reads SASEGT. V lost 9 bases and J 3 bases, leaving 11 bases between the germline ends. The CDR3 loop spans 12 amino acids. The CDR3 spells CASGRQEETQYF. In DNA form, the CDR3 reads TGTGCCAGTGGGAGACAGGAAGAGACCCAGTACTTC.

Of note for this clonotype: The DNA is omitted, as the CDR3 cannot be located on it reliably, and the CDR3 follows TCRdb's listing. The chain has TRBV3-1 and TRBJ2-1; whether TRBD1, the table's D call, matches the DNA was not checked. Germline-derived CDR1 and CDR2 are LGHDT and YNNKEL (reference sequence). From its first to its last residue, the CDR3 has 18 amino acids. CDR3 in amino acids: CASSQISRLRAGNNEQFF.

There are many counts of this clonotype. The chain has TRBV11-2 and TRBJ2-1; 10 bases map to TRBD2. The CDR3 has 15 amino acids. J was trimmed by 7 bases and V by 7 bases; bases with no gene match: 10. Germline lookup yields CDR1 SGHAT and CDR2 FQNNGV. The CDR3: CASTLFTSGTNEQFF. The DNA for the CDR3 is TGTGCCAGCACCCTATTTACTAGCGGGACTAATGAGCAGTTCTTC.

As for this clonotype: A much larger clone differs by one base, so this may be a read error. CDR3: CASSLAKGLNEQFF. The CDR3 region has the DNA TGTGCCAGCAGCTTGGCGAAAGGACTCAATGAGCAGTTCTTC. The genes are TRBV5-6 and TRBJ2-1; D may be TRBD2 (5 bases). This CDR3 contains 14 residues. Germline CDR1 reads SGHDT; CDR2 reads YYEEEE. Trimming stripped 0 bases from V and 6 bases from J, with 10 bases between.

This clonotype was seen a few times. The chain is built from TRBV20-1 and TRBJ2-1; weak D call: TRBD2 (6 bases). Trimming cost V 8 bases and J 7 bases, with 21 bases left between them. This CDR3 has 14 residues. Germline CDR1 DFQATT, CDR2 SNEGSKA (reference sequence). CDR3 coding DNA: TGCAGTCCCAAGGATACGGGAGAAGTAAATGAGCAGTTCTTC. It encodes CSPKDTGEVNEQFF.

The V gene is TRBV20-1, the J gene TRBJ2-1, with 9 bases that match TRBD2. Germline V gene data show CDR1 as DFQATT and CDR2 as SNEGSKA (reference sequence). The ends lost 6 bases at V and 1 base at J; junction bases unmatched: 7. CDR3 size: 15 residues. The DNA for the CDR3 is TGCAGTGCCGGCGGGACTAGCTTTTCCTACAATGAGCAGTTCTTC. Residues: CSAGGTSFSYNEQFF.

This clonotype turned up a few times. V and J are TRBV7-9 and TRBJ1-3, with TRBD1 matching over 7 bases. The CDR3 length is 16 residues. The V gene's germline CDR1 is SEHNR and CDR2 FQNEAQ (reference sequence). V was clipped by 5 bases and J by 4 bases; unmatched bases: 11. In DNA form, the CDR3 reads TGTGCCAGCAGCCGAGAAGACAGGGCGAGCGGAAACACCATATATTTT. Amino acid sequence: CASSREDRASGNTIYF.

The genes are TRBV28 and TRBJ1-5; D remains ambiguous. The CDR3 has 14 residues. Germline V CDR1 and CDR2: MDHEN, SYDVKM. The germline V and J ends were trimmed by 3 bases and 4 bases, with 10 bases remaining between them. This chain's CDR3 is CASSFKLVNQPQHF. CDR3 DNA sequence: TGTGCCAGCAGTTTTAAACTAGTTAATCAGCCCCAGCATTTT.

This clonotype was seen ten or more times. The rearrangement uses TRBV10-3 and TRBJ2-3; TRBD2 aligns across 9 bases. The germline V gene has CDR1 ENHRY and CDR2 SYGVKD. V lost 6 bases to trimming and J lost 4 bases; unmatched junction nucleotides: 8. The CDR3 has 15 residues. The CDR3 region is CAIRISGSSPDTQYF. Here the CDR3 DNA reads TGTGCCATCAGGATTAGCGGGAGTTCGCCAGATACGCAGTATTTT.

The CDR3 loop is CASSSQTQGWLHEQYF. The CDR3 coding sequence is TGTGCCAGCAGTTCCCAGACACAGGGTTGGCTCCACGAGCAGTACTTC. This chain uses TRBV27 with TRBJ2-7; possibly TRBD1 for D (6 bases). The CDR3 is 16 amino acids. Deletions cut 4 bases from V and 5 bases from J, with 21 bases between. Germline values: CDR1 MNHEY, CDR2 SMNVEV (reference sequence).

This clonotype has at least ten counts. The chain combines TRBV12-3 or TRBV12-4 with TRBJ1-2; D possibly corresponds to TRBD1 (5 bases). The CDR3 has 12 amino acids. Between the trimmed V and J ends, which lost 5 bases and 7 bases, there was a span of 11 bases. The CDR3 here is CASSPGTGGYTF. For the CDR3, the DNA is TGTGCCAGCAGTCCAGGGACCGGTGGCTACACCTTC.

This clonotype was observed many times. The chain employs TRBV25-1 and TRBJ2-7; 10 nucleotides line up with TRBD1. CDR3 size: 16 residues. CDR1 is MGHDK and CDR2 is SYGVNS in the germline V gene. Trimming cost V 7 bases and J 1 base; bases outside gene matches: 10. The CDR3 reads CASIPTGTGASYEQYF. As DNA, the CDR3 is TGTGCCAGCATCCCTACCGGGACAGGGGCTTCCTACGAGCAGTACTTC.

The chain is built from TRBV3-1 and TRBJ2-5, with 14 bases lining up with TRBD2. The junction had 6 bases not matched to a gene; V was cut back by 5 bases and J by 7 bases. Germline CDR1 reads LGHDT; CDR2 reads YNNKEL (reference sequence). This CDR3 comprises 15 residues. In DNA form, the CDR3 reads TGTGCCAGCAGCAGACTAGCGGGAGGGCCCCTGACCCAGTACTTC. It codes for CASSRLAGGPLTQYF.

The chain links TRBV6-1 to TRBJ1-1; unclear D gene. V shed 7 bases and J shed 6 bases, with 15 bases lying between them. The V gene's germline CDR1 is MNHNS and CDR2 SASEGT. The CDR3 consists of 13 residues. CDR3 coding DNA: TGTGCCAGCACGTACTACACTCAACCTGAAGCTTTCTTT. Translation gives CASTYYTQPEAFF.

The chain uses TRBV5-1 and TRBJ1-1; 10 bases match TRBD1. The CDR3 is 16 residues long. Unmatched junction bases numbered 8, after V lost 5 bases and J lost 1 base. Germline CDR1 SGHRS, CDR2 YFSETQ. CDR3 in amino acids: CASRVTGGAGNTEAFF. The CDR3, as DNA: TGCGCCAGCAGGGTGACAGGGGGCGCGGGGAACACTGAAGCTTTCTTT.

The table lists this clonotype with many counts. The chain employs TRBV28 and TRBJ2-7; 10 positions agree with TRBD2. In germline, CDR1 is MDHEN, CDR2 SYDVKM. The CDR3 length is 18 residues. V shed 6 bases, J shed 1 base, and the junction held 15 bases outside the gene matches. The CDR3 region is CASSPSGLAGDGSYEQYF. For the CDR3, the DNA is TGTGCCAGCAGCCCCAGTGGGCTAGCGGGAGATGGATCCTACGAGCAGTACTTC.

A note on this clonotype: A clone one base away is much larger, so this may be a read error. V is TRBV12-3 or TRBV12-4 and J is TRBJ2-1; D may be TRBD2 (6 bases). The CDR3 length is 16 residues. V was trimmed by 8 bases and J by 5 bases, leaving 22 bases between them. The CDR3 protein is CASQLGAGPAHNEQFF. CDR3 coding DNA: TGTGCCAGCCAACTCGGTGCGGGACCGGCCCACAATGAGCAGTTCTTC.

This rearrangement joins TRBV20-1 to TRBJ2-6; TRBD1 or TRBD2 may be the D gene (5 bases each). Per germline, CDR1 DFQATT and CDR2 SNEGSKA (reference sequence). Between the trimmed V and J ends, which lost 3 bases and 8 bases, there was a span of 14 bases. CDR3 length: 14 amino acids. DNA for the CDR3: TGCAGTGCTAGCCGGGACCCCGGTACCAACGTCCTGACTTTC. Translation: CSASRDPGTNVLTF.